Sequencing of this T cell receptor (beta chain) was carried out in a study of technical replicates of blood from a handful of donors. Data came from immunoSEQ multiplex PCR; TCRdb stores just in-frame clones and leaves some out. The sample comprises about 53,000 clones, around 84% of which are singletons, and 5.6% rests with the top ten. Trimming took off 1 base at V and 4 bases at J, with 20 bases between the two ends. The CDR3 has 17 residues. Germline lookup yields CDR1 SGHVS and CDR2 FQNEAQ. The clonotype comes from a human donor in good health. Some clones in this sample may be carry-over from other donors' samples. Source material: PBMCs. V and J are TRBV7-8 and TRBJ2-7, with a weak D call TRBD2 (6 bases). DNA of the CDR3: TGTGCCAGCAGCTTAGTCTGGGACTCCATTTCCGTTTACGAGCAGTACTTC. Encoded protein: CASSLVWDSISVYEQYF.